Each of the 14 T cell receptor beta chains below was sequenced from the same sample in a study of regulatory and conventional T cells in RAG deficiency. TCRdb's table, derived via immunoSEQ multiplex PCR, lists solely in-frame clones and lacks some. This repertoire shows approximately 22,000 clones, nearly 96% found once; its top ten account for 1% to 1.5%. Conventional CD4+ T cells were sorted from blood as CD25-low CD127-high cells. The same sample was also studied in work on regulatory T cells. As reported in that work: Amplification used 52 TRBV primers and 13 TRBJ primers.

The sequenced material came from CD25- CD4+ T cells sorted from blood. Every receptor here comes from a human donor in good health.

The CDR3 DNA reads TGCGCCAGCAGCTCAGCACTAGCGGGGCGAGGGGATACGCAGTATTTT. This sequence encodes CASSSALAGRGDTQYF. The chain links TRBV5-1 to TRBJ2-3; 10 bases agree with TRBD2. Germline trimming cut 3 bases from V and 6 bases from J; bases unmatched to any gene: 10. This CDR3 contains 16 residues. The V gene's germline CDR1 is SGHRS and CDR2 YFSETQ.

This rearrangement joins TRBV6-1 to TRBJ1-4, with D unresolved. Germline V gives CDR1 MNHNS, CDR2 SASEGT. The CDR3 totals 14 residues. The V and J ends lost 6 bases and 1 base respectively, with 9 bases between them. The CDR3 DNA follows: TGTGCCAGCAGCATTAGCCGAACTAATGAAAAACTGTTTTTT. Protein sequence: CASSISRTNEKLFF.

The chain has TRBV30 and TRBJ1-3; no clear D. The germline V gene has CDR1 GTSNPN and CDR2 SVGIG (reference sequence). The V and J ends lost 0 bases and 6 bases respectively, with 6 bases between them. The CDR3 extends over 12 amino acids. The DNA of the CDR3 is TGTGCCTGGAGTGTATATAAAAACACCATATATTTT. Translated, it gives CAWSVYKNTIYF.

The chain carries TRBV28 and TRBJ1-3; D not resolved. Trimming took 4 bases from V and 0 from J, leaving 16 bases between them. Looked up from germline, CDR1 is MDHEN and CDR2 is SYDVKM. This CDR3 comprises 17 residues. The CDR3 is CASSSPFAESSGNTIYF. The DNA of the CDR3 is TGTGCCAGCAGTTCGCCTTTTGCGGAGAGCTCTGGAAACACCATATATTTT.

The chain combines TRBV29-1 with TRBJ1-2; D is ambiguous. The germline V and J ends were trimmed by 3 bases and 1 base, with 12 bases remaining between them. Germline V CDR1 and CDR2: SQVTM, ANQGSEA. The CDR3 covers 14 residues. DNA of the CDR3: TGCAGCGTTGACAGGCAGAGAATTAACTATGGCTACACCTTC. This translates into CSVDRQRINYGYTF. The whole variable domain, filled in from reference TRBV29-1 and TRBJ1-2, reads SAVISQKPSRDICQRGTSLTIQCQVDSQVTMMFWYRQQPGQSLTLIATANQGSEATYESGFVIDKFPISRPNLTFSTLTVSNMSPEDSSIYLCSVDRQRINYGYTFGSGTRLTVV.

The rearrangement uses TRBV19 and TRBJ2-3; 8 positions match TRBD2. The J segment lost 3 bases and the V segment lost 9 bases, leaving 11 bases of the junction unmatched. The germline CDR1 and CDR2 sequences are LNHDA and SQIVND (reference sequence). CDR3 length equals 15 residues. CDR3 residues: CASTRGGLGTDTQYF. Written as DNA, the CDR3 is TGTGCCAGCACCCGGGGGGGCCTAGGGACAGATACGCAGTATTTT.

The chain is built from TRBV10-3 and TRBJ2-1; 14 positions agree with TRBD2. Germline-derived CDR1 and CDR2 are ENHRY and SYGVKD. The CDR3 is 15 residues long. With V trimmed by 0 bases and J by 10 bases, 2 bases remained unmatched. The CDR3: CAISESTSGGEEQFF. CDR3 in DNA: TGTGCCATCAGTGAGTCGACTAGCGGGGGGGAGGAGCAGTTCTTC.

The V and J genes are TRBV5-6 and TRBJ2-5; 7 bases fit TRBD2. The CDR3 length is 15 residues. Germline V gene sequence: CDR1 SGHDT, CDR2 YYEEEE. The J segment lost 5 bases and the V segment lost 1 base, leaving 8 bases of the junction unmatched. The CDR3 protein is CASSLQGAGGETQYF. The CDR3 DNA reads as TGTGCCAGCAGCTTGCAGGGAGCCGGGGGGGAGACCCAGTACTTC. Supplemented by reference TRBV5-6 and TRBJ2-5, the full variable domain reads DAGVTQSPTHLIKTRGQQVTLRCSPKSGHDTVSWYQQALGQGPQFIFQYYEEEERQRGNFPDRFSGHQFPNYSSELNVNALLLGDSALYLCASSLQGAGGETQYFGPGTRLLVL.

The chain employs TRBV9 and TRBJ2-3, with TRBD2 matching 7 bases. The CDR3 totals 16 residues. Germline lookup yields CDR1 SGDLS and CDR2 YYNGEE. With 4 bases clipped from V and 0 bases from J, the junction kept 8 bases outside the gene matches. CDR3 sequence (DNA): TGTGCCAGCAGCTTTACTAGCGAAGCTAGCACAGATACGCAGTATTTT. Translation: CASSFTSEASTDTQYF. Full variable domain (rest looked up from reference TRBV9 and TRBJ2-3): DSGVTQTPKHLITATGQRVTLRCSPRSGDLSVYWYQQSLDQGLQFLIQYYNGEERAKGNILERFSAQQFPDLHSELNLSSLELGDSALYFCASSFTSEASTDTQYFGPGTRLTVL.

The J gene is TRBJ2-6, the V gene TRBV7-6, with D maybe TRBD1 (6 bases). Between the trimmed V and J ends, which lost 1 base and 2 bases, there was a span of 15 bases. Germline CDR1 is SGHVS and CDR2 is FNYEAQ. The CDR3 runs to 18 residues. Here the CDR3 DNA reads TGTGCCAGCAGCTTAGTCTACTCAGGGACAACTGGGGCCAACGTCCTGACTTTC. The encoded protein is CASSLVYSGTTGANVLTF.

This rearrangement joins TRBV10-3 to TRBJ2-7; TRBD1 matches at 7 bases. This CDR3 has 14 residues. V lost 4 bases to trimming and J lost 1 base; unmatched junction nucleotides: 4. Germline V gene data show CDR1 as ENHRY and CDR2 as SYGVKD. The chain's CDR3 is CAISARGQSYEQYF. The CDR3 nucleotides are TGTGCCATCAGTGCAAGGGGGCAATCCTACGAGCAGTACTTC.

The chain is built from TRBV5-1 and TRBJ2-6; weak D call: TRBD1 (5 bases). Germline CDR1 SGHRS, CDR2 YFSETQ. The CDR3 spans 15 residues. V lost 4 bases to trimming and J lost 0 bases, with 8 bases between them. The CDR3 sequence: CASSMTASGANVLTF. CDR3 in DNA: TGCGCCAGCAGCATGACAGCCTCTGGGGCCAACGTCCTGACTTTC.

V is TRBV7-9 and J is TRBJ2-3; 9 bases align to TRBD1. Germline lookup yields CDR1 SEHNR and CDR2 FQNEAQ (reference sequence). CDR3 length: 13 amino acids. V lost 5 bases and J lost 5; bases outside the gene matches: 2. The CDR3 reads CASSVDRGDTQYF. The CDR3 coding sequence is TGTGCCAGCAGCGTGGACAGGGGAGATACGCAGTATTTT.

The chain is built from TRBV2 and TRBJ1-2; D gene ambiguous. The V end was cut by 2 bases, the J end by 8 bases, with 15 bases between. The CDR3 totals 14 residues. CDR1 SNHLY and CDR2 FYNNEI come from the germline V gene. CDR3 residues: CASSERSAAQGYTF. CDR3 coding DNA: TGTGCCAGCAGTGAAAGGTCCGCGGCCCAAGGCTACACCTTC.